The sequence of this TCR beta chain was determined in a study of OX40 agonist ivuxolimab in advanced cancers. Using immunoSEQ multiplex PCR, the repertoire was profiled, and TCRdb retains in-frame clones only, with some absent. In the table there are around 75,000 clones, approximately 80% of which are singletons. This clone was seen a handful of times. CDR3 length: 11 amino acids. Germline CDR1 reads SGHTS; CDR2 reads YDEGEE. V shed 5 bases and J shed 5 bases, with 7 bases lying between them. The gene calls are TRBV5-8 and TRBJ1-2, with unresolved D. Sample: CD4+ or CD8+ T cells sorted from blood, taken in a trial of the OX40 agonist ivuxolimab. This sequence was found in an adult with an advanced solid tumor such as melanoma, head and neck, liver or kidney cancer. The CDR3 reads CASRLYYGYTF. As DNA, the CDR3 is TGTGCCAGCAGGCTGTATTATGGCTACACCTTC.